The present entry profiles one TCR beta chain with its context. This sample was taken from a study of blood T cell repertoires in COVID-19. As for the study in general: Samples representing acute and convalescent COVID-19 were sourced from the United States, Italy and Spain.

V was trimmed by 3 bases and J by 4 bases, leaving 15 bases between them. The CDR3 length is 15 residues. The germline V gene has CDR1 SNHLY and CDR2 FYNNEI. Residents of about 25 US areas, aged roughly 18 to 95 years, made up the participants. Participant-given clinical history determined each cohort assignment. In the original processing: For nucleated cells, counts were estimated from reference gene primer amplification. Using immunoSEQ multiplex PCR, the repertoire was profiled, and TCRdb retains in-frame clones only, with some absent. The V and J calls and clone size come from that table; D and trimming were worked out from the DNA. The table records roughly 250,000 clones, approximately 83% of them present only once.

The genes are TRBV2 and TRBJ1-2; D remains ambiguous. Sequences were obtained from PBMCs or T cells enriched from blood (not recorded which). The source of this sequence is a woman in her fifties or sixties who had recovered from COVID-19. DNA for the CDR3: TGTGCCAGCAGTGACCGGGAGTCAGGCCTCTATGGCTACACCTTC. This codes for CASSDRESGLYGYTF. Full variable domain (missing parts from reference TRBV2 and TRBJ1-2): EPEVTQTPSHQVTQMGQEVILRCVPISNHLYFYWYRQILGQKVEFLVSFYNNEISEKSEIFDDQFSVERPDGSNFTLKIRSTKLEDSAMYFCASSDRESGLYGYTFGSGTRLTVV.